A selection of T cell receptor beta chains follows, all from one sample in a study of cytomegalovirus exposure and HLA in healthy donors. Clones were read by immunoSEQ multiplex PCR, and TCRdb kept only the in-frame ones, dropping some. This table has about 190,000 clones, around 84% appearing once. Sequencing was carried out using PBMCs. These receptors were obtained from a woman in her fifties or sixties in good health and CMV-seropositive. The CDR3 runs from the conserved cysteine through the conserved F or W. D genes are given only for firm matches. Expanded clones get a size class; other rows say once, few or many, or leave the size out.

D	size	J	V	length	DNA	CDR3
.	.	TRBJ1-1	TRBV15	15	TGTGCCACCAGCAGAGTGGGGGGCGGGAGCACTGAAGCTTTCTTT	CATSRVGGGSTEAFF
TRBD1	.	TRBJ1-2	TRBV25-1	18	TGTGCCAGCAGCGCCGATTTGGGACAGACAAGCTGGGACTATGGCTACACCTTC	CASSADLGQTSWDYGYTF
.	.	TRBJ1-1	TRBV27	13	TGTGCCACCTTTCGGGGGTTGGGCACTGAAGCTTTCTTT	CATFRGLGTEAFF
TRBD2	.	TRBJ2-3	TRBV30	16	TGTGCAAGCACTAGCGGGGTCTCCCATAGCACAGATACGCAGTATTTT	CASTSGVSHSTDTQYF
TRBD1	.	TRBJ2-7	TRBV5-1	14	TGCGCCACTACGACAGGGGACGGTTCCTACGAGCAGTACTTC	CATTTGDGSYEQYF
TRBD1	.	TRBJ2-2	TRBV19	14	TGTGCCAGTAGGACAGGGGAAGTCACCGGGGAGCTGTTTTTT	CASRTGEVTGELFF
TRBD1	.	TRBJ1-6	TRBV27	20	TGTGCCAGCAGTCGGGACAGGGGCCTTTCCTCAAGCTCCTATAATTCACCCCTCCACTTT	CASSRDRGLSSSSYNSPLHF
.	.	TRBJ2-7	TRBV10-3	18	TGTGCCATCAGTGAGTCGTATCTGGGGCGTGGCGTCACCTACGAGCAGTACTTC	CAISESYLGRGVTYEQYF
.	.	TRBJ2-7	TRBV6-6	14	TGTGCTAGCAGCCCGACAGGAAGCTCCTACGAGCAGTACTTC	CASSPTGSSYEQYF
TRBD2	once	TRBJ2-5	TRBV2	17	TGTGCCAGCAGGACTAGCGGGGGGGGTATGGGCCAAGAGACCCAGTACTTC	CASRTSGGGMGQETQYF
.	few	TRBJ2-2	TRBV5-8	14	TGTGCCAGCAGCTCGGCAGGCGGGTTCGGGGAGCTGTTTTTT	CASSSAGGFGELFF
TRBD2	few	TRBJ2-3	TRBV5-6	16	TGTGCCAGCAGCTTGCAGCGGGGCTCTAGTACAGATACGCAGTATTTT	CASSLQRGSSTDTQYF
TRBD1	.	TRBJ1-4	TRBV7-9	14	TGTGCCAGCAGCTCGACAGGGTCGAATGAAAAACTGTTTTTT	CASSSTGSNEKLFF
TRBD1	.	TRBJ1-1	TRBV10-3	15	TGTGCCATCAGTGAGTCGAGACAGGGGAACACTGAAGCTTTCTTT	CAISESRQGNTEAFF
.	.	TRBJ2-7	TRBV6-1	13	TGTGCCAGCAGTGCCGGGGTCATCTACGAGCAGTACTTC	CASSAGVIYEQYF
TRBD2	.	TRBJ2-1	TRBV7-3	15	TGTGCCAGCAGCTTTAGACTAGCGGGGTACAATGAGCAGTTCTTC	CASSFRLAGYNEQFF
TRBD2	few	TRBJ2-3	TRBV7-7	14	TGTGCTAGCAGCTTAGGACTAGCGGCAGATACGCAGTATTTT	CASSLGLAADTQYF
TRBD1	.	TRBJ1-2	TRBV6-5	15	TGTGCCAGCAGTTACACATACAGGGGAGGCTATGGCTACACCTTC	CASSYTYRGGYGYTF
TRBD2	.	TRBJ2-3	TRBV10-2	14	TGCGCCAGCAGGAGAGCGGGGGAGGGAGATACGCAGTATTTT	CASRRAGEGDTQYF
.	.	TRBJ1-2	TRBV2	12	TGTGCCTCGGGGGTAACTGACTATGGCTACACCTTC	CASGVTDYGYTF
.	.	TRBJ1-5	TRBV4-3	15	TGCGCCAGCAGCCAAGATTGGCAGGGAAATCAGCCCCAGCATTTT	CASSQDWQGNQPQHF
.	.	TRBJ2-3	TRBV9	16	TGTGCCAGCAGCGTGGGGGTCGGAAGGGGGACAGATACGCAGTATTTT	CASSVGVGRGTDTQYF
TRBD1	.	TRBJ2-6	TRBV6-1	14	TGTGCCAGCACAGGGGGCGTTGGGGCCAACGTCCTGACTTTC	CASTGGVGANVLTF
TRBD1	once	TRBJ1-4	TRBV7-9	14	TGTGCCAGCAGCACAGGGGGGACTAATGAAAAACTGTTTTTT	CASSTGGTNEKLFF
.	.	TRBJ1-2	TRBV29-1	14	TGCAGCGTTGAAGGGGGGGGCCTTAACTATGGCTACACCTTC	CSVEGGGLNYGYTF
.	.	TRBJ2-1	TRBV5-4	15	TGTGCCAGCAGCCCCCGGGGGACTTCTCACAATGAGCAGTTCTTC	CASSPRGTSHNEQFF
.	.	TRBJ1-1	TRBV28	14	TGTGCCAGCAGCCCACCCACGGGGAGCACTGAAGCTTTCTTT	CASSPPTGSTEAFF
TRBD2	once	TRBJ2-1	TRBV2	15	TGTGCCAGCGATCCACGGGACTACACCTACAATGAGCAGTTCTTC	CASDPRDYTYNEQFF
.	.	TRBJ1-1	TRBV11-2	13	TGTGCCAGCAGCTTATATAGGAACACTGAAGCTTTCTTT	CASSLYRNTEAFF
.	.	TRBJ1-5	TRBV30	14	TGTGCCTGGAGGGAGGGGTATAGCAATCAGCCCCAGCATTTT	CAWREGYSNQPQHF
.	.	TRBJ2-1	TRBV19	15	TGTGCCAGTAGTCGGGACTCCTCTAGGTACAATGAGCAGTTCTTC	CASSRDSSRYNEQFF
.	.	TRBJ2-7	TRBV5-1	14	TGCGCCAGCAGCCCCACGGCCCCTAACTACGAGCAGTACTTC	CASSPTAPNYEQYF
TRBD1	.	TRBJ1-5	TRBV5-1	14	TGCGCCAGCAGCACAGGGGCCGGCAATCAGCCCCAGCATTTT	CASSTGAGNQPQHF
TRBD2	.	TRBJ2-3	TRBV7-8	15	TGTGCCAGCAGCTTACCCCGGGGGGGCGCAGATACGCAGTATTTT	CASSLPRGGADTQYF
.	.	TRBJ2-7	TRBV6-5	13	TGTGCCTTTAGCCGACAGACCCCCTACGAGCAGTACTTC	CAFSRQTPYEQYF
.	once	TRBJ2-5	TRBV6-6	15	TGTGCCAGCAGTTACTCGGACACCCTCGGGGAGACCCAGTACTTC	CASSYSDTLGETQYF